The rows below give T cell receptor beta chains drawn from one sample of a study of blood T cell repertoires in COVID-19. Some clones are missing from TCRdb's copy, which holds only in-frame ones; the method was immunoSEQ multiplex PCR. The data hold some 83,000 clones, with roughly 87% observed a single time. The sample was peripheral blood. The receptors shown here come from a woman of 80 years or more with active or convalescent COVID-19. Each CDR3 is given with its conserved first and last residue. The D gene is left open where the match is weak. Size is omitted from some rows. Given values are once, few, many or a class for expanded clones.

TRBJ1-5	.	TRBV27	.	CASSFGGVGNQPQHF	TGTGCCAGCAGTTTCGGGGGGGTGGGCAATCAGCCCCAGCATTTT
TRBJ2-2	.	TRBV4-2	.	CASSQERRANTGELFF	TGTGCCAGCAGCCAAGAGAGGCGGGCGAACACCGGGGAGCTGTTTTTT
TRBJ2-1	TRBD2	TRBV19	.	CASSGTSFYEQFF	TGTGCCAGCTCCGGGACTAGCTTTTATGAGCAGTTCTTC
TRBJ1-1	.	TRBV28	once	CASTLVRDGTEAFF	TGTGCCAGCACTCTGGTCAGGGATGGCACTGAAGCTTTCTTT
TRBJ1-2	.	TRBV30	few	CAWKTEANYGYTF	TGTGCCTGGAAAACGGAGGCTAACTATGGCTACACCTTC
TRBJ1-1	TRBD1	TRBV11-2	.	CASRGQDNTEAFF	TGTGCCAGCAGGGGACAGGACAACACTGAAGCTTTCTTT
TRBJ2-3	.	TRBV29-1	.	CSVGGRTDTQYF	TGCAGCGTCGGGGGACGGACAGATACGCAGTATTTT
TRBJ1-1	.	TRBV2	.	CASRTGNTEAFF	TGTGCCAGCAGGACAGGGAACACTGAAGCTTTCTTT
TRBJ1-1	.	TRBV5-6	.	CASSLEALQGNTEAFF	TGTGCCAGCAGCTTGGAAGCGTTACAGGGGAACACTGAAGCTTTCTTT
TRBJ2-3	TRBD1	TRBV5-1	few	CASRPGTGPDTQYF	TGCGCCAGCAGACCCGGGACAGGGCCAGATACGCAGTATTTT
TRBJ2-1	TRBD2	TRBV2	.	CASSPGLANDNEQFF	TGTGCCAGCAGCCCGGGACTAGCGAACGACAATGAGCAGTTCTTC
TRBJ2-2	.	TRBV2	once	CASRAGATNTGELFF	TGTGCCAGCAGAGCAGGGGCGACGAACACCGGGGAGCTGTTTTTT